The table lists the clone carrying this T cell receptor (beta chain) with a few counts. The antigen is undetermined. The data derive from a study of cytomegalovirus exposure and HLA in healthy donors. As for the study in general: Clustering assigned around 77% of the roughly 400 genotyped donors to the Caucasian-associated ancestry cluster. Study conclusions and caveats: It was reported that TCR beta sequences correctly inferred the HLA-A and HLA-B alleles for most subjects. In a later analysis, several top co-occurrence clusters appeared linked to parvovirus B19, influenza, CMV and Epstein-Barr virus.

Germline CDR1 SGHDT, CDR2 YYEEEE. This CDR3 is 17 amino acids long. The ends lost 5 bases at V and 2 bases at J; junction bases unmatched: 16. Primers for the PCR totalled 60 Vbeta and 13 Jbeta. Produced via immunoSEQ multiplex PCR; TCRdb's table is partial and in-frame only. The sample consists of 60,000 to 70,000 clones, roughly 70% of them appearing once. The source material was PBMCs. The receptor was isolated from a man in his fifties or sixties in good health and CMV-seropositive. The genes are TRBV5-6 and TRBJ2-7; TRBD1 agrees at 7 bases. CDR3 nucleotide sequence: TGTGCCAGCAGTTCATCGAGGGACAGAAACGACCCCTACGAGCAGTACTTC. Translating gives CASSSSRDRNDPYEQYF.